This record covers a single T cell receptor (beta chain). Its antigen is unidentified. CDR3 length equals 15 residues. Trimming cost V 4 bases and J 3 bases; bases outside gene matches: 6. Germline assignment: CDR1 SGHTS and CDR2 YDEGEE. Amplification used 60 Vbeta primers and 13 Jbeta primers. Generated by immunoSEQ multiplex PCR, the TCRdb table keeps only in-frame clones and is missing some. The sample records 150,000 to 200,000 clones, 84% being singletons. The sample belongs to a study of cytomegalovirus exposure and HLA in healthy donors. Study results and limitations: An observed cluster of highly shared sequence variants was recorded as a likely sequencing artifact.

The chain couples TRBV5-8 to TRBJ1-5; 8 nucleotides match TRBD1. Specimen: PBMCs. The clonotype originates from a woman aged 45-65 years in good health and CMV-seropositive. CDR3 amino acids: CASSDRTGPNQPQHF. CDR3 in DNA: TGTGCCAGCAGCGACAGGACAGGGCCCAATCAGCCCCAGCATTTT.